This T cell receptor beta chain emerged from a study of blood T cell repertoires in COVID-19. Measured with immunoSEQ multiplex PCR; TCRdb has only the in-frame clones, and not every one. Among 200,000 to 300,000 clones listed, about 86% were seen once. Germline V gene sequence: CDR1 LNHDA, CDR2 SQIVND (reference sequence). The CDR3 runs 14 residues. With 4 bases removed from V and 4 bases from J, the gap between germline ends came to 13 bases. This clone came up once. Specimen: PBMCs or T cells enriched from blood (not recorded which). The receptor was isolated from a woman in her 40s with acute COVID-19. This chain links TRBV19 with TRBJ1-2, with D perhaps matching TRBD1 (5 bases). CDR3 region: CASSRDSGTYGYTF. The CDR3 nucleotides are TGTGCCAGTAGTAGGGACTCCGGGACCTATGGCTACACCTTC.